This T cell receptor beta chain was sequenced during a study of blood T cell repertoires in COVID-19. The V end was cut by 0 bases, the J end by 7 bases, with 15 bases between. Per germline, CDR1 LGHNA and CDR2 YSLEER. CDR3 length equals 15 residues. Measured with immunoSEQ multiplex PCR; TCRdb has only the in-frame clones, and not every one. This table holds roughly 300,000 clones, about 89% found once. The receptor comes from a man younger than 30 who had recovered from COVID-19. The sequenced sample consisted of peripheral blood. The V gene is TRBV4-3, the J gene TRBJ1-2; D remains unclear. CDR3 nucleotide sequence: TGCGCCAGCAGCCAAGACCTCCTGATTATAGTTGGCTACACCTTC. Its translation: CASSQDLLIIVGYTF.